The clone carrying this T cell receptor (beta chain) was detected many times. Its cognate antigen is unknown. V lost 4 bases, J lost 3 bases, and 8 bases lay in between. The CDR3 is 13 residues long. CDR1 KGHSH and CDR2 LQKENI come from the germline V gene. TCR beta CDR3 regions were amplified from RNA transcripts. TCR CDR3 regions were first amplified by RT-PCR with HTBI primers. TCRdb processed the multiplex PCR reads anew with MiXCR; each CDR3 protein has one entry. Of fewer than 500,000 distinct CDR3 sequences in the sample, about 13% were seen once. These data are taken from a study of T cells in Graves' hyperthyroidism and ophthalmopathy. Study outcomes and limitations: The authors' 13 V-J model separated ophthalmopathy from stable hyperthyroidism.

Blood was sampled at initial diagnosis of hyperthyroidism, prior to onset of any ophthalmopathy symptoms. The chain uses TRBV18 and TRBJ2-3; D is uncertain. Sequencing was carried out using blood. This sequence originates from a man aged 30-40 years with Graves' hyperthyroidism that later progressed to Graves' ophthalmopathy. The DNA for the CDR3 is TGTGCCAGCTCACAACCATCAACAGATACGCAGTATTTT. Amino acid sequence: CASSQPSTDTQYF.